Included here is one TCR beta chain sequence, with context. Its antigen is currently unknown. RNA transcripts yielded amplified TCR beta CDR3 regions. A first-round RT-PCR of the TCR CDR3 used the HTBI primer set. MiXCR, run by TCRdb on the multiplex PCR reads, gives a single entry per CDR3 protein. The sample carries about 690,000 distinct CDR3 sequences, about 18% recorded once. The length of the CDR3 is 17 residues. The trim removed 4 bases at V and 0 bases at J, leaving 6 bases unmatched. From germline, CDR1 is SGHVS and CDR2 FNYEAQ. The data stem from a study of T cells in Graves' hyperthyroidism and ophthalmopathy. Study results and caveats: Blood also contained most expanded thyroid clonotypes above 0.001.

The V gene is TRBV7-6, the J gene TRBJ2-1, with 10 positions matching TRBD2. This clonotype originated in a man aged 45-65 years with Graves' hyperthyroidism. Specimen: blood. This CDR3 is CASSYTSGISSYNEQFF. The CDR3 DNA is TGTGCCAGCAGCTATACTAGCGGGATAAGCTCCTACAATGAGCAGTTCTTC. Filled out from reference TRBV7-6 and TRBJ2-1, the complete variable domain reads GAGVSQSPRYKVTKRGQDVALRCDPISGHVSLYWYRQALGQGPEFLTYFNYEAQQDKSGLPNDRFSAERPEGSISTLTIQRTEQRDSAMYRCASSYTSGISSYNEQFFGPGTRLTVL.